One sample yielded the 15 T cell receptor beta chains listed below, sequenced in a study of blood T cells in healthy people across ages (dated by TCRdb to between 2014 and 2016). Libraries were prepared through 5' RACE. Instrument used: Illumina HiSeq 2500. A second PCR of roughly 7 to 12 cycles was run with a J-beta primer mix and a sample-barcoded 5' primer. The public sequencing data were trimmed at Q25 with fastp and processed into clonotypes with MiXCR by TCRdb, which kept only in-frame beta chains. Each entry merges the rows of one CDR3 protein and shows their most common DNA and genes. The sample table lists approximately 600,000 distinct CDR3 sequences, 58% of them with a count of one. The top ten clonotypes cover over 35% of the sample. The source material was blood. The receptors stem from a man in his sixties in good health.

With respect to this clonotype: A read error may produce the germline difference seen at one junction end. The gene calls are TRBV6-5 and TRBJ2-5; D is undetermined. The CDR3 is 14 residues long. Per germline, CDR1 MNHEY and CDR2 SVGAGI. CDR3 nucleotide sequence: TGTGCCAGCAGTGACTCCGCCGGTTGGGAGACCCAGTACTTC. Translation gives CASSDSAGWETQYF.

The sample holds a few counts of this clonotype. The CDR3 loop is CATSDSNSYEQYF. In DNA form, the CDR3 reads TGTGCCACCAGTGATTCGAACAGCTACGAGCAGTACTTC. This chain uses TRBV24-1 with TRBJ2-7, with D unclear. The V gene lost 2 bases and the J gene lost 3 bases, with 7 bases spanning the gap. This CDR3 comprises 13 residues. Germline V gene data show CDR1 as KGHDR and CDR2 as SFDVKD.

This clonotype was recorded a few times. The rearrangement links TRBV28 to TRBJ2-7, with 8 bases matching TRBD1. CDR3 size: 15 residues. Germline V gene lookup returns CDR1 MDHEN and CDR2 SYDVKM. The ends lost 3 bases at V and 3 bases at J; junction bases unmatched: 7. CDR3 region: CASSLGRQGRYEQYF. In nucleotides, the CDR3 is TGTGCCAGCAGTTTGGGTAGACAGGGGCGCTACGAGCAGTACTTC.

This clonotype was counted a few times. The germline gene is not matched at one end of the junction; a read error may be the cause. The CDR3 reads CATRRDRGTPGANVLTF. In DNA, the CDR3 is TGTGCCACCAGAAGAGACAGGGGGACCCCTGGGGCCAACGTCCTGACTTTC. The rearrangement uses TRBV15 and TRBJ2-6; 9 positions agree with TRBD1. Germline V gene data show CDR1 as LNHNV and CDR2 as YYDKDF (reference sequence). The CDR3 totals 17 residues.

The rearrangement links TRBV7-2 to TRBJ1-4; TRBD1 is a possible D gene (5 bases). Germline values: CDR1 SGHTA, CDR2 FQGNSA. With 5 bases removed from V and 8 bases from J, the gap between germline ends came to 12 bases. The CDR3 runs to 13 residues. In nucleotides, the CDR3 is TGTGCCAGCAGCCCACCTGGGACCGAAAAACTGTTTTTT. It yields the protein CASSPPGTEKLFF.

This chain connects TRBV9 to TRBJ2-1; 12 nucleotides agree with TRBD2. CDR3 size: 14 residues. Germline CDR1 SGDLS, CDR2 YYNGEE. With V trimmed by 4 bases and J by 10 bases, 6 bases remained unmatched. CDR3: CASSPAGTSGEQFF. CDR3 sequence (DNA): TGTGCCAGCAGCCCCGCCGGGACTAGCGGGGAGCAGTTCTTC.

This clonotype was picked up a small number of times. The chain uses TRBV7-2 and TRBJ2-2; possibly TRBD1 or TRBD2 for D (5 bases each). Germline CDR1 and CDR2: SGHTA and FQGNSA. This CDR3 is built from 14 residues. Deletions cut 1 base from V and 6 bases from J, with 9 bases between. Here the CDR3 reads CASSLGGTAGELFF. DNA of the CDR3: TGTGCCAGCAGCTTAGGAGGGACGGCCGGGGAGCTGTTTTTT.

This clonotype was counted only a few times. The rearrangement uses TRBV20-1 and TRBJ1-1; D is unresolved. Between the trimmed V and J ends, which lost 0 bases and 0 bases, there was a span of 8 bases. The CDR3 spans 14 residues. Germline-derived CDR1 and CDR2 are DFQATT and SNEGSKA (reference sequence). CDR3 sequence (DNA): TGCAGTGCTAGAGACCCGGCACTGAACACTGAAGCTTTCTTT. Protein product: CSARDPALNTEAFF.

This clonotype was picked up one time. The chain combines TRBV11-2 with TRBJ2-5; D possibly uses TRBD1 or TRBD2 (6 bases each). Germline V gene data show CDR1 as SGHAT and CDR2 as FQNNGV. With 8 bases removed from V and 2 bases from J, the gap between germline ends came to 12 bases. This CDR3 comprises 13 residues. The CDR3 sequence: CASCRGLQETQYF. The CDR3 nucleotides are TGTGCCAGCTGCCGGGGGCTGCAAGAGACCCAGTACTTC.

The chain has TRBV29-1 and TRBJ2-5, with TRBD2 matching over 9 bases. This CDR3 has 13 amino acids. Losses at the gene ends were 7 bases for V and 2 bases for J; bases not matched to a gene: 5. Germline V gene sequence: CDR1 SQVTM, CDR2 ANQGSEA. CDR3 nucleotide sequence: TGCAGCGCACTAGCGGGCCGGCAAGAGACCCAGTACTTC. Translation gives CSALAGRQETQYF.

Only a few counts were recorded for this clonotype. This chain connects TRBV20-1 to TRBJ2-1, with 11 positions matching TRBD2. This CDR3 comprises 14 residues. The J segment lost 5 bases and the V segment lost 6 bases, leaving 6 bases of the junction unmatched. Germline V gene lookup returns CDR1 DFQATT and CDR2 SNEGSKA (reference sequence). CDR3 nucleotide sequence: TGCAGTGCCCTCCTAGCGGGGGGACACAATGAGCAGTTCTTC. It encodes CSALLAGGHNEQFF.

In DNA form, the CDR3 reads TGTGCCAGCAGTAGATGGACAGGGGGCTCTGAAGCTTTCTTT. Translating it yields CASSRWTGGSEAFF. The J gene is TRBJ1-1, the V gene TRBV12-3 or TRBV12-4, with 11 nucleotides matching TRBD1. V dropped 5 bases and J dropped 6; count of bases not matched to a gene: 5. The CDR3 spans 14 residues.

This clonotype was seen many times. The chain couples TRBV27 to TRBJ2-7; D not resolved. Trimming cost V 4 bases and J 0 bases, with 10 bases left between them. CDR3 length: 14 residues. Germline assignment: CDR1 MNHEY and CDR2 SMNVEV (reference sequence). In nucleotides, the CDR3 is TGTGCCAGCAGTTCTCGGTTAAGCTCCTACGAGCAGTACTTC. Its translation: CASSSRLSSYEQYF.

The rearrangement uses TRBV5-1 and TRBJ1-2; D unresolved. Germline CDR1 reads SGHRS; CDR2 reads YFSETQ. V shed 3 bases and J shed 6 bases, with 9 bases lying between them. CDR3 length equals 12 residues. CDR3 sequence: CASSWEGNGYTF. The CDR3 nucleotides are TGCGCCAGCAGCTGGGAGGGTAATGGCTACACCTTC.

The rearrangement uses TRBV29-1 and TRBJ2-1; D is perhaps TRBD2 (6 bases). Trimming removed 7 bases from V and 6 bases from J, with 19 bases in between. The CDR3 runs to 14 residues. Germline V gives CDR1 SQVTM, CDR2 ANQGSEA. The CDR3 here is CSASTFGGSNEQFF. Written as DNA, the CDR3 is TGCAGCGCTTCAACCTTTGGAGGGAGCAATGAGCAGTTCTTC.